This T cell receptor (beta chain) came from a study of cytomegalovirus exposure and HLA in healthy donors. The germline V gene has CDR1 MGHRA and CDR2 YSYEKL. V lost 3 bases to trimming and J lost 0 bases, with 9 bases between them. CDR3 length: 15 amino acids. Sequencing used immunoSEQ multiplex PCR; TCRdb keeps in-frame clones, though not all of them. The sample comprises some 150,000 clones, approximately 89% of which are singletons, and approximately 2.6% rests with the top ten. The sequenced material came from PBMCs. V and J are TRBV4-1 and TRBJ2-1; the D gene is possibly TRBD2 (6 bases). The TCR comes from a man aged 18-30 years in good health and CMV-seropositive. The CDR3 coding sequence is TGCGCCAGCAGCCAGGAGGGAAGCTCCTACAATGAGCAGTTCTTC. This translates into CASSQEGSSYNEQFF.